Below are 14 T cell receptor beta chains sequenced from a single sample in a study of cytomegalovirus exposure and HLA in healthy donors. Both 60 Vbeta primers and 13 Jbeta primers went into the PCR. Profiling relied on immunoSEQ multiplex PCR, and the TCRdb table lists in-frame clones only, not all of them. The sample holds approximately 58,000 clones. Sequencing was done on a sample of PBMCs. Receptor source: a woman between 50 and 59 years old in good health and CMV-seropositive.

The chain employs TRBV9 and TRBJ1-2, with TRBD1 matching over 8 bases. Germline loops: CDR1 SGDLS, CDR2 YYNGEE. J lost 0 bases, V lost 2 bases, and 15 bases had no gene match. The CDR3 runs to 19 residues. The DNA of the CDR3 is TGTGCCAGCAGCGTCTCTCTTATTGGACAGGGCATAGCTAACTATGGCTACACCTTC. Its protein is CASSVSLIGQGIANYGYTF.

V usage is TRBV4-2 and J usage is TRBJ2-3; no reliable D call. The germline V gene has CDR1 LGHNA and CDR2 YNFKEQ. The CDR3 sequence is 11 residues long. Trimming removed 5 bases from V and 4 bases from J, with 4 bases in between. CDR3 bases: TGTGCCAGCAGCTTCGCAGATACGCAGTATTTT. Encoded protein: CASSFADTQYF.

This sequence joins TRBV28 and TRBJ1-4, with 8 bases fitting TRBD1. The ends lost 3 bases at V and 0 bases at J; junction bases unmatched: 9. CDR1 and CDR2 from the germline V gene are MDHEN and SYDVKM. The CDR3 is 18 residues long. CDR3 loop: CASSLEQGVVATNEKLFF. The DNA for the CDR3 is TGTGCCAGCAGTTTGGAACAGGGGGTCGTTGCAACTAATGAAAAACTGTTTTTT.

This chain uses TRBV11-2 with TRBJ1-2; D uncertain. Trimming pared 3 bases from V and 1 base from J, leaving 12 bases between. The CDR3 spans 15 residues. Per germline, CDR1 SGHAT and CDR2 FQNNGV. The CDR3 here is CASSFSNSLNYGYTF. CDR3 coding DNA: TGTGCCAGCAGCTTTTCAAACAGTCTTAACTATGGCTACACCTTC.

The chain couples TRBV30 to TRBJ1-2; D is unresolved. This CDR3 has 14 residues. V lost 0 bases to trimming and J lost 4 bases, with 12 bases between them. The germline CDR1 and CDR2 sequences are GTSNPN and SVGIG (reference sequence). The CDR3 here is CAWSVWEAGYGYTF. The CDR3 nucleotides read TGTGCCTGGAGTGTCTGGGAAGCGGGCTATGGCTACACCTTC.

The chain couples TRBV7-6 to TRBJ2-5, with TRBD2 as a possible D gene (5 bases). Trimming took 1 base from V and 4 from J, leaving 10 bases between them. CDR3 length equals 14 residues. Germline CDR1 and CDR2: SGHVS and FNYEAQ. The CDR3 loop is CASSLDRGLETQYF. The CDR3 region has the DNA TGTGCCAGCAGCTTAGACCGGGGTTTAGAGACCCAGTACTTC.

The chain is built from TRBV9 and TRBJ2-7, with 11 bases lining up with TRBD2. This CDR3 region has 18 residues. The germline V gene has CDR1 SGDLS and CDR2 YYNGEE. The junction had 15 bases not matched to a gene; V was cut back by 4 bases and J by 3 bases. The CDR3: CASSPSGTSGRSLYEQYF. Here the CDR3 DNA reads TGTGCCAGCAGCCCCTCAGGGACTAGCGGTCGATCCCTCTACGAGCAGTACTTC.

V usage is TRBV7-9 and J usage is TRBJ1-2; 10 bases fit TRBD1. Trimming removed 3 bases from V and 5 bases from J; junction bases left unmatched: 6. The CDR3 consists of 15 residues. In germline, CDR1 is SEHNR, CDR2 FQNEAQ (reference sequence). CDR3 amino acids: CASSFTGQGRYGYTF. CDR3 nucleotide sequence: TGTGCCAGCAGCTTCACGGGACAGGGGAGGTATGGCTACACCTTC.

This chain joins TRBV14 and TRBJ2-5, with no clear D. V shed 4 bases and J shed 1 base, with 16 bases lying between them. Germline CDR1 SGHDN, CDR2 FVKESK. This CDR3 has 16 residues. The CDR3 protein is CASSRLSQASQETQYF. The CDR3 DNA reads as TGTGCCAGCAGCCGTCTAAGTCAGGCGTCCCAAGAGACCCAGTACTTC.

The chain recombines TRBV6-5 with TRBJ2-7; 11 positions match TRBD1. Germline CDR1 and CDR2: MNHEY and SVGAGI. V shed 6 bases and J 2 bases; nucleotides not matched to a gene: 6. The CDR3 has 15 amino acids. This CDR3 reads CASRLRTGGPYEQYF. As DNA, the CDR3 is TGTGCCAGCAGACTCAGGACAGGGGGCCCCTACGAGCAGTACTTC.

The chain employs TRBV6-5 and TRBJ1-6; weak D call: TRBD1 (6 bases). The CDR3 loop spans 15 amino acids. Germline V gene lookup returns CDR1 MNHEY and CDR2 SVGAGI. V was trimmed by 7 bases and J by 2 bases, leaving 12 bases between them. CDR3 DNA: TGTGCCAGCACCAAACAGGGAACCTATAATTCACCCCTCCACTTT. The encoded protein is CASTKQGTYNSPLHF.

CDR3 sequence (DNA): TGTGCCAGCAGCGTAGCTTGGACCGAGGGCTACGAGCAGTACTTC. This codes for CASSVAWTEGYEQYF. V usage is TRBV9 and J usage is TRBJ2-7; possible D gene TRBD2, 5 bases. CDR3 length: 15 residues. The V end lost 0 bases, the J end lost 3 bases, and 13 bases lay between the germline ends. CDR1 is SGDLS and CDR2 is YYNGEE in the germline V gene.

The V call is TRBV5-1, the J call TRBJ1-4, with D possibly TRBD1 on 5 matching bases. The length of the CDR3 is 15 residues. V gave up 8 bases and J gave up 0 bases, with 14 bases separating them. Looked up from germline, CDR1 is SGHRS and CDR2 is YFSETQ. This CDR3 reads CASRTGPATNEKLFF. CDR3 in DNA: TGCGCCAGTCGTACAGGCCCTGCAACTAATGAAAAACTGTTTTTT.

The rearrangement links TRBV29-1 to TRBJ2-1; 9 bases are a match to TRBD1. Germline V gives CDR1 SQVTM, CDR2 ANQGSEA. After removal of 7 bases from V and 9 bases from J, the junction contained 4 bases not matched to a gene. The CDR3 consists of 11 residues. CDR3 DNA sequence: TGCAGCGAGGACAGGGGAGCTGAGCAGTTCTTC. Protein product: CSEDRGAEQFF.